A selection of T cell receptor beta chains follows, all from one sample in a study of T cell responses to AZD1222 COVID-19 vaccine. Assay: immunoSEQ multiplex PCR; the TCRdb copy retains only in-frame clones and omits some. The sample holds over 45,000 clones; about 88% are singletons and the top ten take approximately 5%. The starting material was peripheral blood, obtained 28 days after the second AZD1222 dose. The receptors originated from an adult who received the AZD1222 COVID-19 vaccine. The CDR3 runs from the conserved cysteine through the conserved F or W. D genes are given only for firm matches. Where a row states a size, it is once, few, many or the class of an expanded clone; other rows omit it.

D gene | clone size | J gene | V gene | CDR3 DNA | CDR3 protein
TRBD1 | - | TRBJ2-6 | TRBV5-1 | TGCGCCAGCAGTTCCGGGACAGGGCTATCTTATGGGGCCAACGTCCTGACTTTC | CASSSGTGLSYGANVLTF
- | - | TRBJ2-3 | TRBV15 | TGTGCCACCAGCCCACTCACCAGCGTCAGCACAGATACGCAGTATTTT | CATSPLTSVSTDTQYF
- | - | TRBJ1-1 | TRBV6-4 | TGTGCCAGCAGTGACGAGGACCGGTATTTCACAAGGAGGGGAGCTTTCTTT | CASSDEDRYFTRRGAFF
- | once | TRBJ1-3 | TRBV5-8 | TGTGCCAGCAGCTTAGAGGGGACTTCTGGAAACACCATATATTTT | CASSLEGTSGNTIYF
- | - | TRBJ2-7 | TRBV10-1 | TGCGCCAGCAGTGAGTCGACAGGCGAGACCTACGAGCAGTACTTC | CASSESTGETYEQYF
TRBD1 | - | TRBJ1-2 | TRBV12-3/TRBV12-4 | TGTGCCAGCAGTCCAGGACAGGTATATGGCTACACCTTC | CASSPGQVYGYTF
TRBD2 | - | TRBJ2-3 | TRBV4-2 | TGTGCCAGCAGCCAAGATTCCGAGGCTAGCGGGATGACAGATACGCAGTATTTT | CASSQDSEASGMTDTQYF
TRBD1 | few | TRBJ2-7 | TRBV29-1 | TGCAGCGGGGGACAGAACTACGAGCAGTACTTC | CSGGQNYEQYF
TRBD1 | - | TRBJ1-2 | TRBV5-4 | TGTGCCAGCAGCTGGGACAGAGGAGGGTACACCTTC | CASSWDRGGYTF
- | - | TRBJ1-2 | TRBV3-1/TRBV3-2 | TGTGCCAGCAGCCGACAGGAGGCTAACTATGGCTACACCTTC | CASSRQEANYGYTF
- | - | TRBJ2-1 | TRBV7-6 | TGTGCCAGCAGCTTAGAAGGAGCGCTCGAGGGGAATGAGCAGTTCTTC | CASSLEGALEGNEQFF
- | - | TRBJ2-7 | TRBV6-1 | TGTGCCAGCAGTGACGCCGGGACGAGGGCCTACGAGCAGTACTTC | CASSDAGTRAYEQYF
TRBD2 | - | TRBJ2-3 | TRBV7-3 | TGTGCCAGCAGCTTACAGCGGGAAGATACGCAGTATTTT | CASSLQREDTQYF
- | - | TRBJ1-4 | TRBV5-5 | TGTGCCAGCAGCCGTGGACTGACAACTAATGAAAAACTGTTTTTT | CASSRGLTTNEKLFF
- | once | TRBJ1-3 | TRBV29-1 | TGCAGGGTGGAGGGAAACTCTGGAAACACCATATATTTT | CRVEGNSGNTIYF
- | - | TRBJ2-5 | TRBV2 | TGTGCCAGCAGCCCATCTCGGGTAGCGGAGACAGAGACCCAGTACTTC | CASSPSRVAETETQYF
- | - | TRBJ2-3 | TRBV7-2 | TGTGCCAGCAGCTTAGCGGGGTGGGAAGATACGCAGTATTTT | CASSLAGWEDTQYF
- | - | TRBJ1-1 | TRBV6-6 | TGTGCCACCAACAGGGAACGGAACACTGAAGCTTTCTTT | CATNRERNTEAFF
- | - | TRBJ2-3 | TRBV5-4 | TGTGCCAGCAGCTCCTCTCAGGGTTCTCCAGATACGCAGTATTTT | CASSSSQGSPDTQYF
TRBD2 | - | TRBJ2-1 | TRBV6-2/TRBV6-3 | TGTGCCAGCAGTTACTCTGAGGCGACTAGCGGGAAGACGAGAAACTACAATGAGCAGTTCTTC | CASSYSEATSGKTRNYNEQFF
- | - | TRBJ1-6 | TRBV2 | TGTGCCAGCAGTGCACAGGGAGAGAATAATTCACCCCTCCACTTT | CASSAQGENNSPLHF
- | - | TRBJ1-1 | TRBV5-4 | TGTGCCAGCAGCGTTACAAGGAACACTGAAGCTTTCTTT | CASSVTRNTEAFF
TRBD2 | - | TRBJ2-2 | TRBV5-6 | TGTGCCAGCAGCCCCAGGACTAGCGGGATAAACACCGGGGAGCTGTTTTTT | CASSPRTSGINTGELFF
- | - | TRBJ1-2 | TRBV28 | TGTGCCAGCAGTCTCGAGGGGAACTATGGCTACACCTTC | CASSLEGNYGYTF
- | - | TRBJ1-2 | TRBV28 | TGTGCCAGCAGAACCCCGGGGGCGGCTTCTGGCTACACCTTC | CASRTPGAASGYTF
- | - | TRBJ2-5 | TRBV11-2 | TGTGCCAGCAGCGGCGGCTTTCAAGAGACCCAGTACTTC | CASSGGFQETQYF
- | - | TRBJ2-1 | TRBV9 | TGTGCCAGCAGCGTTAACTTCCCGAGCTCCTACAATGAGCAGTTCTTC | CASSVNFPSSYNEQFF
TRBD1 | - | TRBJ1-4 | TRBV6-5 | TGTGCCAGCAGCCGGACAGGGTTGGCTAATGAAAAACTGTTTTTT | CASSRTGLANEKLFF
- | - | TRBJ1-3 | TRBV7-6 | TGTGCCAGCAGCTCCCCCACGACAGGTAGTGGAAACACCATATATTTT | CASSSPTTGSGNTIYF
TRBD1 | - | TRBJ2-7 | TRBV28 | TGTGCCAGCAGTTCGCCTACAGGGGCGGGTATCTACGAGCAGTACTTC | CASSSPTGAGIYEQYF
- | - | TRBJ1-1 | TRBV27 | TGTGCCAGCAGTTCCCACCCGGGACGAGGGGGCACTGAAGCTTTCTTT | CASSSHPGRGGTEAFF
- | once | TRBJ2-7 | TRBV7-2 | TGTGCCAGCAGCTTAGAGGGGGGCTACGAGCAGTACTTC | CASSLEGGYEQYF
- | - | TRBJ1-1 | TRBV6-5 | TGTGCCAGCAGTTACTCGTTGAAGTCAGGAGAAGCTTTCTTT | CASSYSLKSGEAFF
- | - | TRBJ2-5 | TRBV28 | TGTGCCAGCATCGGGTCGGCAGAAGGCCAAGAGACCCAGTACTTC | CASIGSAEGQETQYF
TRBD1 | once | TRBJ1-1 | TRBV12-3/TRBV12-4 | TGTGCCACCCAGTTCAGGGGGGACACTGAAGCTTTCTTT | CATQFRGDTEAFF
TRBD2 | once | TRBJ2-1 | TRBV9 | TGTGCCAGCTCGAATCTAGCGGGAGGCAATGAGCAGTTCTTC | CASSNLAGGNEQFF
TRBD2 | - | TRBJ2-1 | TRBV11-2 | TGTGCCAGCAGCTTTTGGACTAGCGGAAACACCCTTGGGCAGTTCTTC | CASSFWTSGNTLGQFF
- | once | TRBJ2-2 | TRBV7-2 | TGTGCCAGCAGCCCTTTGACAGCGAACACCGGGGAGCTGTTTTTT | CASSPLTANTGELFF
- | - | TRBJ2-1 | TRBV7-2 | TGTGCCAGCAGCAAAGGGAAGGCCAATGAGCAGTTCTTC | CASSKGKANEQFF
- | - | TRBJ1-4 | TRBV5-6 | TGTGCCAGCAGCTTGGCGGGAACTGAAAAACTGTTTTTT | CASSLAGTEKLFF
TRBD1 | once | TRBJ2-7 | TRBV27 | TGTGCCAGCAGACCCGGGACAGGTCCCTACGAGCAGTACTTC | CASRPGTGPYEQYF
- | - | TRBJ1-6 | TRBV7-2 | TGTGCCAGCAGGAGACTCCTGAGCTCCTATAATTCACCCCTCCACTTT | CASRRLLSSYNSPLHF
- | - | TRBJ1-6 | TRBV5-1 | TGCGCCAGCAGCTTGAACAGGAGAAATTCACCCCTCCACTTT | CASSLNRRNSPLHF
- | - | TRBJ1-3 | TRBV5-1 | TGCGCCAGCAGCCCGACACTCGGACGGCCGTCTGGAAACACCATATATTTT | CASSPTLGRPSGNTIYF
TRBD2 | once | TRBJ2-5 | TRBV3-1/TRBV3-2 | TGTGCCAGCAGTCCACGATGGGGACTAGCGGGAGGAGTAGAGACCCAGTACTTC | CASSPRWGLAGGVETQYF
- | - | TRBJ1-2 | TRBV4-1 | TGCGCCAGCAGCCAAGTACTATGGGAAGGAGGTGGCTACACCTTC | CASSQVLWEGGGYTF